This T cell receptor (beta chain) was recovered during a study of blood T cell repertoires in COVID-19. The overall study: Samples of COVID-19 (acute and convalescent) were obtained from the United States, Italy and Spain.

The count of this clone is one. Followed over time, Seattle patients had been enrolled while infection was active. Using immunoSEQ multiplex PCR, the repertoire was profiled, and TCRdb retains in-frame clones only, with some absent. The data contain roughly 290,000 clones, 80% to 95% of them singletons. V shed 2 bases and J 2 bases; nucleotides not matched to a gene: 3. CDR1 is SGHRS and CDR2 is YFSETQ in the germline V gene. The CDR3 is 14 amino acids. Input material: peripheral blood. This chain links TRBV5-1 with TRBJ1-2; 7 bases map to TRBD1. The source of this sequence is a woman younger than 45 with COVID-19, enrolled during active disease. The CDR3 region is CASSLPGQNYGYTF. The CDR3 DNA is TGCGCCAGCAGCTTACCGGGACAGAACTATGGCTACACCTTC.